Presented here are 3 T cell receptor beta chains from one specimen sequenced in a study of T cells in Graves' hyperthyroidism and ophthalmopathy. TCR beta CDR3 regions were amplified from RNA transcripts. The TCR CDR3 first-round RT-PCR relied on the HTBI primer set. TCRdb re-analysed the multiplex PCR reads in MiXCR, keeping a single row per CDR3 protein. The sample lists a few hundred thousand distinct CDR3 sequences; over 10% were seen once. Specimen: blood. These receptors were taken from a woman aged 18 to 35 with Graves' hyperthyroidism.

This clonotype came up many times. The V and J genes are TRBV5-5 and TRBJ1-5, with D perhaps TRBD1 (6 bases). The V end lost 1 base, the J end lost 1 base, and 15 bases lay between the germline ends. CDR3 length equals 17 residues. Germline V gene sequence: CDR1 SGHKS, CDR2 YYEKEE (reference sequence). This CDR3 reads CASSLTPRQVSNQPQHF. The CDR3 DNA reads TGTGCCAGCAGCTTGACCCCGCGACAGGTCAGCAATCAGCCCCAGCATTTT.

The chain is built from TRBV12-3 or TRBV12-4 and TRBJ1-1; possibly TRBD1 for D (5 bases). V was cut by 3 bases and J by 6 bases, with 17 bases left in between. CDR3 length equals 15 residues. Here the CDR3 reads CASSFGGAVISEAFF. As DNA, the CDR3 is TGTGCCAGCAGTTTCGGAGGGGCGGTAATCTCTGAAGCTTTCTTT.

The gene calls are TRBV19 and TRBJ2-7, with D possibly being TRBD1 (6 bases). There are 13 residues in the CDR3. CDR1 is LNHDA and CDR2 is SQIVND in the germline V gene (reference sequence). Trimming cost V 3 bases and J 4 bases, with 10 bases left between them. Here the CDR3 reads CASSMGTLYEQYF. For the CDR3, the DNA is TGTGCCAGTAGTATGGGGACACTTTACGAGCAGTACTTC.